The text below deals with one T cell receptor beta chain. Its antigen is as yet unknown. The germline V gene has CDR1 LGHNT and CDR2 FRNRAP. Trimming at V came to 6 bases and at J to 0 bases, leaving 8 bases not matched to a gene. The CDR3 is 17 residues long. The data stem from a study of T cell responses to AZD1222 COVID-19 vaccine. Study-level results: Spike-specific TCRs gained breadth and depth after people received two AZD1222 doses. Reportedly, nearly half of unique spike TCRs recognized epitopes outside B.1.351/B.1.1.7 mutations. Donors were mostly white British, more females; clonal diversity possibly underestimated. Researchers took repertoire samples only after the peak T cell response had come.

Produced via immunoSEQ multiplex PCR; TCRdb's table is partial and in-frame only. This sample has some 120,000 clones; 88% occur once, and the top ten carry about 5.6%. The chain couples TRBV12-5 to TRBJ2-1; 10 bases map to TRBD1. This TCR came from an adult in good health. Source: peripheral blood, taken on day 0 of AZD1222 vaccination. The CDR3 DNA sequence: TGTGCTAGTGGCGAGGGACAGGGGTTTGGCTCCTACAATGAGCAGTTCTTC. Translated: CASGEGQGFGSYNEQFF. The variable domain in full, completed from reference TRBV12-5 and TRBJ2-1, reads DARVTQTPRHKVTEMGQEVTMRCQPILGHNTVFWYRQTMMQGLELLAYFRNRAPLDDSGMPKDRFSAEMPDATLATLKIQPSEPRDSAVYFCASGEGQGFGSYNEQFFGPGTRLTVL.